Listed below are T cell receptor beta chains from one sample, sequenced in a study of blood T cell repertoires in COVID-19. The protocol was immunoSEQ multiplex PCR, while the TCRdb copy is restricted to in-frame clones and leaves out a portion. Here the sample spans just under 30,000 clones, approximately 92% being singletons. Material: peripheral blood. Every receptor here comes from a man older than 75 with acute or convalescent COVID-19. Each CDR3 is given with its conserved first and last residue. The order of the fields is V gene, J gene, CDR3 protein.

v_call: TRBV5-1
j_call: TRBJ2-7
cdr3_aa: CASSLRTGYEPTGTYEQYF

v_call: TRBV12-3/TRBV12-4
j_call: TRBJ1-2
cdr3_aa: CASSFRTGYGYTF

v_call: TRBV4-1
j_call: TRBJ1-1
cdr3_aa: CASSQPTYPEAFF

v_call: TRBV28
j_call: TRBJ2-7
cdr3_aa: CASSKDRYYEQYF

v_call: TRBV30
j_call: TRBJ1-5
cdr3_aa: CAWSVGQGRQPQHF

v_call: TRBV19
j_call: TRBJ1-5
cdr3_aa: CASSMVRDQPQHF

v_call: TRBV30
j_call: TRBJ1-4
cdr3_aa: CAWSKAGATNEKLFF

v_call: TRBV6-1
j_call: TRBJ2-7
cdr3_aa: CASSEPAAYEQYF

v_call: TRBV7-2
j_call: TRBJ1-4
cdr3_aa: CASSRDRGNEKLFF

v_call: TRBV4-1
j_call: TRBJ2-3
cdr3_aa: CASTSPIGQGATDTQYF

v_call: TRBV7-9
j_call: TRBJ2-1
cdr3_aa: CASSLRTGTYNEQFF

v_call: TRBV14
j_call: TRBJ1-4
cdr3_aa: CASSQERGGKLFF

v_call: TRBV7-8
j_call: TRBJ2-1
cdr3_aa: CASSPLSGTGHNEQFF

v_call: TRBV12-5
j_call: TRBJ1-1
cdr3_aa: CASGLGVNTEAFF

v_call: TRBV19
j_call: TRBJ2-2
cdr3_aa: CASSFGPQGDRELFF

v_call: TRBV5-1
j_call: TRBJ2-7
cdr3_aa: CASSSGQSYEQYF

v_call: TRBV30
j_call: TRBJ1-6
cdr3_aa: CAWKFSGVNSPLHF

v_call: TRBV2
j_call: TRBJ1-1
cdr3_aa: CASSRQGVRTEAFF

v_call: TRBV2
j_call: TRBJ2-3
cdr3_aa: CASISNSGGSNTQYF

v_call: TRBV7-6
j_call: TRBJ2-3
cdr3_aa: CASSSPRGLAGATDTQYF

v_call: TRBV5-1
j_call: TRBJ1-5
cdr3_aa: CASRAGGEGNQPQHF

v_call: TRBV27
j_call: TRBJ1-2
cdr3_aa: CASSTTGTSGYTF

v_call: TRBV6-8
j_call: TRBJ1-6
cdr3_aa: CASIESSYNSPLHF

v_call: TRBV7-2
j_call: TRBJ1-5
cdr3_aa: CASSSSGRAGNQPQHF

v_call: TRBV14
j_call: TRBJ2-5
cdr3_aa: CASSRDSWRTQYF

v_call: TRBV6-5
j_call: TRBJ2-7
cdr3_aa: CASSVLSSYEQYF

v_call: TRBV27
j_call: TRBJ2-6
cdr3_aa: CASGYPSGLSRGGANVLTF

v_call: TRBV5-4
j_call: TRBJ1-1
cdr3_aa: CASRNTGNTEAFF

v_call: TRBV19
j_call: TRBJ2-6
cdr3_aa: CASMSRGQGSTSGANVLTF

v_call: TRBV19
j_call: TRBJ2-1
cdr3_aa: CASSPGQYNEQFF

v_call: TRBV25-1
j_call: TRBJ1-5
cdr3_aa: CASSEYGSNQPQHF